A selection of T cell receptor beta chains follows, all from one sample in a study of blood T cells in healthy people across ages. TCRdb itself ran the 5' RACE reads through MiXCR, one entry per CDR3 protein. The sample holds 650,000 to 950,000 distinct CDR3 sequences, around 42% seen once. Sequenced: blood. The receptors derive from a man aged 60 to 69 in good health. Both conserved end residues are part of each CDR3.

TRBJ2-3 TRBV6-5 14 CASSYSTRADTQYF
TRBJ2-4 TRBV28 12 CASWRLGRNQYF
TRBJ1-6 TRBV10-3 16 CAISRRSLNGDSPLHF
TRBJ2-1 TRBV11-2 18 CASTGLFGRTSSYNEQFF
TRBJ1-1 TRBV14 13 CASSPYRNTEAFF
TRBJ2-3 TRBV14 14 CASSRGGFTDTQYF
TRBJ1-4 TRBV18 16 CASSTSVRAANEKLFF
TRBJ2-7 TRBV20-1 12 CSAPDRAYEQYF
TRBJ2-3 TRBV5-1 15 CASSAGQGSTDTQYF
TRBJ1-2 TRBV6-1 13 CASRDRQGYGYTF
TRBJ1-2 TRBV7-2 13 CASSGQPGYGYTF
TRBJ2-5 TRBV7-2 16 CASSSGGGPSLETQYF
TRBJ2-7 TRBV29-1 14 CSVEDNRPGHEQYF
TRBJ2-3 TRBV7-2 12 CASSLGMNTQYF
TRBJ1-2 TRBV6-1 13 CASSESNAYGYTF
TRBJ1-2 TRBV6-5 14 CASSSGGFNYGYTF
TRBJ2-1 TRBV9 16 CASSVGAGGPYNEQFF